Sequencing of this T cell receptor (beta chain) was carried out in a study of control samples from healthy donors and cancer patients. TCRdb's table, derived via immunoSEQ multiplex PCR, lists solely in-frame clones and lacks some. The table shows around 80,000 clones, with approximately 90% occurring only once. The TCR originated in a woman aged 45-65 years in good health. Sequencing used blood.

The DNA for the CDR3 is TGTGCCAGTAGTGGGTCGAGGGGGCGAGAGAACACTGAAGCTTTCTTT. Its protein is CASSGSRGRENTEAFF. The chain couples TRBV19 to TRBJ1-1, with TRBD1 matching 7 bases. V lost 5 bases and J lost 1; bases outside the gene matches: 10. CDR3 size: 16 residues. CDR1 is LNHDA, CDR2 SQIVND, per germline (reference sequence).